These 14 T cell receptor beta chains were all obtained from the same sample, sequenced in a study of cytomegalovirus exposure and HLA in healthy donors. 13 Jbeta primers and 60 Vbeta primers were used for the PCR. Generated by immunoSEQ multiplex PCR, the TCRdb table keeps only in-frame clones and is missing some. The data show some 120,000 clones, over 70% seen once. Sequencing input: PBMCs. Receptor source: a young woman in good health and CMV-seronegative.

Regarding this clone: Germline is not matched at one junction end, which may reflect a read error. The chain combines TRBV5-1 with TRBJ2-7, with D perhaps matching TRBD1 (6 bases). The CDR3 is 14 amino acids. CDR1 and CDR2 (germline): SGHRS, YFSETQ. The DNA of the CDR3 is TGCGCCAACAGCCAAGAGGGGGAAACCTACGAGCAGTACTTC. This encodes CANSQEGETYEQYF.

The chain is built from TRBV2 and TRBJ2-3, with D unresolved. Between the trimmed V and J ends, which lost 1 base and 5 bases, there was a span of 13 bases. Germline-derived CDR1 and CDR2 are SNHLY and FYNNEI. The length of the CDR3 is 15 residues. CDR3 region: CASSEGPPEVDTQYF. In DNA form, the CDR3 reads TGTGCCAGCAGTGAAGGGCCCCCAGAGGTAGATACGCAGTATTTT.

This clone was seen a few times. The CDR3 sequence: CASSVQGNTIYF. CDR3 nucleotides: TGTGCCAGCAGTGTACAGGGAAACACCATATATTTT. The gene calls are TRBV2 and TRBJ1-3; D remains unclear. The germline V gene encodes CDR1 SNHLY and CDR2 FYNNEI. This CDR3 has 12 amino acids. Trimming removed 4 bases at V and 4 bases at J, with 5 bases between.

The gene calls are TRBV7-2 and TRBJ1-5, with D unresolved. The ends were cut back, 3 bases at V and 0 bases at J, with 9 bases in the middle. The CDR3 length is 15 residues. Germline lookup yields CDR1 SGHTA and CDR2 FQGNSA. In nucleotides, the CDR3 is TGTGCCAGCAGCTTCGGAGATTATAGCAATCAGCCCCAGCATTTT. This codes for CASSFGDYSNQPQHF.

The chain couples TRBV7-2 to TRBJ2-3; D perhaps matches TRBD1 (6 bases). Germline CDR1 and CDR2: SGHTA and FQGNSA. The V and J ends lost 6 bases and 4 bases respectively, with 11 bases between them. The CDR3 loop spans 13 amino acids. CDR3 loop: CASSPPGADTQYF. The CDR3, as DNA: TGTGCCAGCAGTCCCCCAGGGGCAGATACGCAGTATTTT.

The V and J genes are TRBV6-1 and TRBJ1-2, with D hard to call. V was trimmed by 2 bases and J by 2 bases, leaving 9 bases between them. CDR3 length: 14 residues. Germline V lookup: CDR1 MNHNS, CDR2 SASEGT. In DNA form, the CDR3 reads TGTGCCAGCAGTGAAAGTCGCGGAAACTATGGCTACACCTTC. It yields the protein CASSESRGNYGYTF.

This clone was detected a few times. This chain links TRBV7-9 with TRBJ2-6; 7 nucleotides line up with TRBD1. The CDR3 sequence is 17 residues long. V lost 1 base and J lost 0; bases outside the gene matches: 3. Per germline, CDR1 SEHNR and CDR2 FQNEAQ (reference sequence). The CDR3 DNA is TGTGCCAGCAGCTTAGTGGGACAGTTCTCTGGGGCCAACGTCCTGACTTTC. Its protein product is CASSLVGQFSGANVLTF.

The CDR3, as DNA: TGCGCCAGCAGCTTTGTGACAAACACTGAAGCTTTCTTT. Amino acids: CASSFVTNTEAFF. This chain links TRBV5-1 with TRBJ1-1, with unresolved D. V was cut by 2 bases and J by 2 bases, with 7 bases left in between. The CDR3 is made up of 13 amino acids. The germline CDR1 and CDR2 sequences are SGHRS and YFSETQ.

The chain links TRBV7-8 to TRBJ2-3, with D tentatively TRBD2 (6 bases). Trimming removed 0 bases from V and 0 bases from J, with 10 bases in between. This CDR3 contains 16 residues. Germline assignment: CDR1 SGHVS and CDR2 FQNEAQ. This CDR3 reads CASSLALRGSTDTQYF. The CDR3 DNA is TGTGCCAGCAGCTTAGCGCTACGGGGGAGCACAGATACGCAGTATTTT.

The chain couples TRBV19 to TRBJ1-1; tentatively, D is TRBD1 (5 bases). V gave up 1 base and J gave up 8 bases, with 11 bases separating them. Germline V CDR1 and CDR2: LNHDA, SQIVND (reference sequence). This CDR3 spans 13 amino acids. The CDR3 sequence: CASSIGGGAEAFF. The CDR3 DNA sequence: TGTGCCAGTAGTATAGGCGGAGGGGCCGAAGCTTTCTTT.

V is TRBV10-3 and J is TRBJ1-1; D gene unclear. This CDR3 comprises 13 residues. Per the germline V gene, CDR1 is ENHRY and CDR2 is SYGVKD. V lost 4 bases and J 6 bases, leaving 12 bases between the germline ends. The CDR3 loop is CAISGGRRAEAFF. As DNA, the CDR3 is TGTGCCATCAGTGGCGGCAGGCGGGCTGAAGCTTTCTTT.

This clone was observed a single time. V gene TRBV28 combines with J gene TRBJ1-1; no definite D call. Germline values: CDR1 MDHEN, CDR2 SYDVKM. The ends were cut back, 5 bases at V and 6 bases at J, with 10 bases in the middle. The CDR3 extends over 12 amino acids. CDR3 protein: CASSPRHPEAFF. The CDR3 DNA reads TGTGCCAGCAGTCCCCGACACCCTGAAGCTTTCTTT.

J is TRBJ2-2 and V is TRBV5-1; 12 nucleotides align to TRBD1. CDR1 and CDR2 from the germline V gene are SGHRS and YFSETQ. V was clipped by 7 bases and J by 4 bases; unmatched bases: 5. This CDR3 has 15 amino acids. The CDR3 nucleotides read TGCGCCAGCGGAGGGACAGGGGGCAGCACCGGGGAGCTGTTTTTT. As protein: CASGGTGGSTGELFF.

CDR3 sequence reads: CASSYSYSLPQHF. The CDR3 bases are TGTGCCAGCAGTTACTCCTACAGTCTGCCCCAGCATTTT. This sequence joins TRBV6-5 and TRBJ1-5; D is ambiguous. Per germline, CDR1 MNHEY and CDR2 SVGAGI. The CDR3 sequence is 13 residues long. Trimming removed 0 bases at V and 9 bases at J, with 9 bases between.